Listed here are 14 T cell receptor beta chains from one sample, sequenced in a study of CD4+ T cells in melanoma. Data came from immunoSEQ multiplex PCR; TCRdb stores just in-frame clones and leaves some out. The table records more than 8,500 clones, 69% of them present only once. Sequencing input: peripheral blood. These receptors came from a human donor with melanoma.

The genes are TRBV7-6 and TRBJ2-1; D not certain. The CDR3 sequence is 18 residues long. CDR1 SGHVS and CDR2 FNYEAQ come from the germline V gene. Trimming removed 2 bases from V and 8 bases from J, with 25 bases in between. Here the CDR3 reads CASSLYGWEGPPLDEQFF. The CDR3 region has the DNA TGTGCCAGCAGCTTATATGGTTGGGAAGGACCCCCCTTGGATGAGCAGTTCTTC.

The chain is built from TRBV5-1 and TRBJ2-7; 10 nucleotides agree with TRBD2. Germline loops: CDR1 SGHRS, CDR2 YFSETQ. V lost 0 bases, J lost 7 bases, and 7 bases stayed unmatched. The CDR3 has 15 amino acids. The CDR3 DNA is TGCGCCAGCAGCTTGGAGAGCGGGGGGGCTCGGGAGCAGTACTTC. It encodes CASSLESGGAREQYF.

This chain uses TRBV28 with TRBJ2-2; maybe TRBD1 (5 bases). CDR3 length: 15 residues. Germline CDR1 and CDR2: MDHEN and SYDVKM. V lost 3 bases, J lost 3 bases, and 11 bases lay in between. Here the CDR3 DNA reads TGTGCCAGCAGTTTTAGTAGGGGTGACACCGGGGAGCTGTTTTTT. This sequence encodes CASSFSRGDTGELFF.

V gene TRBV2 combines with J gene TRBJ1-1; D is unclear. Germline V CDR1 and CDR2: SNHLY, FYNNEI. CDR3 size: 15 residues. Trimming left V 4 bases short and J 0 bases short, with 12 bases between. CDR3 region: CASSVRTVLNTEAFF. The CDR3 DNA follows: TGTGCCAGCAGTGTCCGAACCGTTTTGAACACTGAAGCTTTCTTT.

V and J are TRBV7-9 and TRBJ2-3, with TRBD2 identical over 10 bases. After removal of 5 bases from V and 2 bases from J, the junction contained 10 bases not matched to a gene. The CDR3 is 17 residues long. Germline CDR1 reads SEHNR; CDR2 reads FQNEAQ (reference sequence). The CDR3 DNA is TGTGCCAGCAGCCAGGCTGGGACTAGCGTATTCACAGATACGCAGTATTTT. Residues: CASSQAGTSVFTDTQYF.

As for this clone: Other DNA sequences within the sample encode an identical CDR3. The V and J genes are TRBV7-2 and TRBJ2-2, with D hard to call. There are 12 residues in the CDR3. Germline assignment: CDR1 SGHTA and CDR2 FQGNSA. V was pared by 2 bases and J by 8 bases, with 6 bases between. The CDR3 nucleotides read TGTGCCAGCAGCTTAATCTCAGGGGAGCTGTTTTTT. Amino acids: CASSLISGELFF.

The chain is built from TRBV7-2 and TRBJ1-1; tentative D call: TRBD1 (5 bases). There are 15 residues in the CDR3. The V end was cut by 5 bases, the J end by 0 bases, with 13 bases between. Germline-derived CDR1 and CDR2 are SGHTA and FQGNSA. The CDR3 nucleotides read TGTGCCAGCAGCCCCGCCAGGGAGATGAACACTGAAGCTTTCTTT. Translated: CASSPAREMNTEAFF.

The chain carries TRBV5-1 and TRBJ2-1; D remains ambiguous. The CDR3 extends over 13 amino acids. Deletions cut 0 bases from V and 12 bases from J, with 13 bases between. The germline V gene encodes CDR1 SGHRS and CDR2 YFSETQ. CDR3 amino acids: CASSLVSDPPQFF. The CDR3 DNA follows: TGCGCCAGCAGCTTGGTGTCGGACCCTCCGCAGTTCTTC. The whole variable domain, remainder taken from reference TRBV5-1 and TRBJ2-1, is KAGVTQTPRYLIKTRGQQVTLSCSPISGHRSVSWYQQTPGQGLQFLFEYFSETQRNKGNFPGRFSGRQFSNSRSEMNVSTLELGDSALYLCASSLVSDPPQFFGPGTRLTVL.

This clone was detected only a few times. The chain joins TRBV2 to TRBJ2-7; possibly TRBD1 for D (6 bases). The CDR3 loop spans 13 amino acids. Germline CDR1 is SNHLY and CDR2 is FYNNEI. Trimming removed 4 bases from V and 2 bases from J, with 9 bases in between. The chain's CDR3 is CASSVQGPYEQYF. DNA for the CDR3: TGTGCCAGCAGTGTCCAGGGGCCCTACGAGCAGTACTTC.

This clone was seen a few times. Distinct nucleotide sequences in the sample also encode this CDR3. For the CDR3, the DNA is TGTGCCAGCAGCTGGAAGGGAGTCGCTGAAGCTTTCTTT. Its translation: CASSWKGVAEAFF. V is TRBV5-4 and J is TRBJ1-1; D remains ambiguous. V shed 3 bases and J shed 6 bases, with 12 bases lying between them. This CDR3 has 13 residues. Germline assignment: CDR1 SGHNT and CDR2 YYREEE (reference sequence).

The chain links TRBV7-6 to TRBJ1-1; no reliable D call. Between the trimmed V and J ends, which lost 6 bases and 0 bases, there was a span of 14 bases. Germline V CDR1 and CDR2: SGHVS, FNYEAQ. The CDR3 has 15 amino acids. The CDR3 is CASRRSNIMNTEAFF. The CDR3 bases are TGTGCCAGCAGGCGCAGTAACATAATGAACACTGAAGCTTTCTTT.

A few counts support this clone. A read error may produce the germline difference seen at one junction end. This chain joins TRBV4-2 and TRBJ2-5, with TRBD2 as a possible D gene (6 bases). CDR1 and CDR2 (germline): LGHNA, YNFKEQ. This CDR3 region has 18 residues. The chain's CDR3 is CASSQGLGGLKRQESQYF. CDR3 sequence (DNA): TGTGCCAGCAGCCAAGGGCTTGGGGGGTTAAAACGCCAAGAGTCCCAGTACTTC.

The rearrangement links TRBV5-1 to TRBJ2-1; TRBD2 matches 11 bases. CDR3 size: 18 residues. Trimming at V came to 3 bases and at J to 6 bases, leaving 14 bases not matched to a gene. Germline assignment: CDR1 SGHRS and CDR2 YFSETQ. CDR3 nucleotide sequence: TGCGCCAGCAGCTGGACCGGGACTAGCGGCCGGAACCCCAATGAGCAGTTCTTC. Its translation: CASSWTGTSGRNPNEQFF.

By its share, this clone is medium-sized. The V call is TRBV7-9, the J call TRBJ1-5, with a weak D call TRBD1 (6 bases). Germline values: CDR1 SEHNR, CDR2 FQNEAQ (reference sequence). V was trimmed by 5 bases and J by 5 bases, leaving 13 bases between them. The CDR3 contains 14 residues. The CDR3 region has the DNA TGTGCCAGCAGCGATAGACCAGGGGATCAGCCCCAGCATTTT. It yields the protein CASSDRPGDQPQHF.